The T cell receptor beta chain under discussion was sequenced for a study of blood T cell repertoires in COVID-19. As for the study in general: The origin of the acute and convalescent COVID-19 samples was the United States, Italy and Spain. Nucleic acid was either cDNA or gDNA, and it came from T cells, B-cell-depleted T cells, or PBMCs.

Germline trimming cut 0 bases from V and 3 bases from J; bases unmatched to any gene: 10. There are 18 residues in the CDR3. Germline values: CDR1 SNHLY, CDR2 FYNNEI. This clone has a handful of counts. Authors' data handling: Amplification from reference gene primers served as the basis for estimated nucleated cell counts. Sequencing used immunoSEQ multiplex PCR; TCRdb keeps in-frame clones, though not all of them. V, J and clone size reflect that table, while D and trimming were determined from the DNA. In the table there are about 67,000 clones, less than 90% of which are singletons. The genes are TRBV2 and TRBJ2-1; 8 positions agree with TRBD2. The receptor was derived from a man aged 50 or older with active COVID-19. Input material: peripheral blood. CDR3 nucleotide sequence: TGTGCCAGCAGTGAAGCGCTTGAGTGGACTAGCAACTACAATGAGCAGTTCTTC. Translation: CASSEALEWTSNYNEQFF.